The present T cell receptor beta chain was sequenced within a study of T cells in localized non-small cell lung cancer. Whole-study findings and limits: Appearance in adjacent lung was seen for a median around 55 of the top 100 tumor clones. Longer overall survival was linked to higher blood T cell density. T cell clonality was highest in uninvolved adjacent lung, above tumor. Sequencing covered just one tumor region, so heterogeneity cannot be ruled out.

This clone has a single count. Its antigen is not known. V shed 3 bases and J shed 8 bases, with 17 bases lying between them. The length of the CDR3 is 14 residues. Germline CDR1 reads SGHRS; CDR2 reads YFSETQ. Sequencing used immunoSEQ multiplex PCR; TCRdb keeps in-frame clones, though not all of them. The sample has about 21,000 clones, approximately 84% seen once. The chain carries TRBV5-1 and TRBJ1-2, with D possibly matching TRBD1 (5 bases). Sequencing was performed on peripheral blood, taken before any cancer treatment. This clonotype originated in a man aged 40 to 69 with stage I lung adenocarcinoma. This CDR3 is CASSSTASGEGYTF. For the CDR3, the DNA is TGCGCCAGCAGCTCTACAGCCTCGGGGGAGGGCTACACCTTC.